The subject of this entry is one TCR beta chain. This sample is drawn from a study of cytomegalovirus exposure and HLA in healthy donors. Amplification used 60 Vbeta primers and 13 Jbeta primers. The repertoire was sequenced with immunoSEQ multiplex PCR; TCRdb's copy has only in-frame clones and lacks some. The table records tens of thousands of clones, roughly 70% of them present only once. The CDR3 is 18 amino acids. The trim removed 3 bases at V and 2 bases at J, leaving 11 bases unmatched. Germline assignment: CDR1 KGHSH and CDR2 LQKENI. The sequenced material came from PBMCs. This clonotype was obtained from a male donor in good health and CMV-seropositive. This chain links TRBV18 with TRBJ2-2, with 8 bases matching TRBD2. CDR3 coding DNA: TGTGCCAGCTCACCGCCGGGCGCGGGAGGCCGTAACACCGGGGAGCTGTTTTTT. As protein: CASSPPGAGGRNTGELFF.